What follows describes a single TCR beta chain. The antigen remains unidentified. The data are from a study of cytomegalovirus exposure and HLA in healthy donors. The PCR contained 60 Vbeta and 13 Jbeta primers. Per the original methods: Later analysis identified tens of millions of unique TCR beta chains, 10 million to 12 million shared. Sequencing used immunoSEQ multiplex PCR; TCRdb keeps in-frame clones, though not all of them. V and J calls plus clone size are reproduced from that table; the DNA served to infer D and trimming. Its table lists around 27,000 clones. Notes on the study in general: Earlier results showed most TCR beta V segments being productive about 87% or about 30% of the time.

The receptor comes from a man younger than 40 in good health and CMV-seronegative. The specimen was PBMCs.

The CDR3 bases are TGCGCCAGCAGCTTGGGCAGGGAAGGCTACACCTTC. Translation: CASSLGREGYTF. This chain joins TRBV5-1 and TRBJ1-2, with D perhaps matching TRBD1 (5 bases). From germline, CDR1 is SGHRS and CDR2 YFSETQ. The ends were cut back, 0 bases at V and 8 bases at J, with 8 bases in the middle. The CDR3 extends over 12 amino acids.